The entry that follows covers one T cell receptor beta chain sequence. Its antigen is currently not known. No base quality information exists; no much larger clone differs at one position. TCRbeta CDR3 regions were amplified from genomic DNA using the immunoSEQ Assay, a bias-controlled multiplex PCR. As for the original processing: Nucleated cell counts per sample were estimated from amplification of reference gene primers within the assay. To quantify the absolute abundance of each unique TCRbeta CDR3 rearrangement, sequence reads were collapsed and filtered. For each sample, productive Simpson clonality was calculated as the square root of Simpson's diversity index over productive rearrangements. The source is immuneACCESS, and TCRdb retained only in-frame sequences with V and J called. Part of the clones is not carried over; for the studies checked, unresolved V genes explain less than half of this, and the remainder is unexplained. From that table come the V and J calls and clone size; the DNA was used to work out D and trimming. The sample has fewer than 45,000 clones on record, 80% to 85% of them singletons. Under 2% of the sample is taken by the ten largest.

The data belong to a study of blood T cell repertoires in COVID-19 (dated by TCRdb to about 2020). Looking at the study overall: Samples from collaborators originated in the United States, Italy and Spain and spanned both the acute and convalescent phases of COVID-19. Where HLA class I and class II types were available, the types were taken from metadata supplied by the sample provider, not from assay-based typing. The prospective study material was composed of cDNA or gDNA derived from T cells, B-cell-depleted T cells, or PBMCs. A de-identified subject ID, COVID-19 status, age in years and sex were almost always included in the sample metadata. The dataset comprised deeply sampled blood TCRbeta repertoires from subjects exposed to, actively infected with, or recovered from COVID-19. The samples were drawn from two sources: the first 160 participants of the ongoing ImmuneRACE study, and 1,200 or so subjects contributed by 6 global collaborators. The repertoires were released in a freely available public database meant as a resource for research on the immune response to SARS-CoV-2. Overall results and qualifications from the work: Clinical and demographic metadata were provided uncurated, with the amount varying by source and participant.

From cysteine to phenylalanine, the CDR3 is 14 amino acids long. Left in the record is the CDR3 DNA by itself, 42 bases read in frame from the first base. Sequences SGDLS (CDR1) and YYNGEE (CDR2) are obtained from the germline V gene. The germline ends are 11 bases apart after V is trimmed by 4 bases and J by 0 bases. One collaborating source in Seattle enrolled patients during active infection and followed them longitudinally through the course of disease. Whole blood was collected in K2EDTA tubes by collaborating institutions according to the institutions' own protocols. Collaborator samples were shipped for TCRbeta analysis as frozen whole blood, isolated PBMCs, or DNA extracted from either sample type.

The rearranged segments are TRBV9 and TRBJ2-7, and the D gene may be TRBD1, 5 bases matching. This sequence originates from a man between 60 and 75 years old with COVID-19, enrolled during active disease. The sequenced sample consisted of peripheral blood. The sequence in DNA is TGTGCCAGCAGCCCCCGACAGAGCTCCTACGAGCAGTACTTC. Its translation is CASSPRQSSYEQYF.